Presented here are 12 T cell receptor beta chains from one specimen sequenced in a study of T-cell memory formation after mild COVID-19. TCRdb re-derived calls from the 5' RACE reads in MiXCR, one entry per CDR3 protein. The data hold about half a million distinct CDR3 sequences, with roughly 20% observed a single time. The sequenced sample consisted of PBMCs or a T cell subset sorted from them (not recorded which). These receptors all come from an adult woman who had mild COVID-19 (a few samples of this study predate the infection). Cell type and time point are not known.

The table lists this clonotype with a few counts. The V call is TRBV14, the J call TRBJ2-1, with D possibly being TRBD1 or TRBD2 (5 bases each). Between the trimmed V and J ends, which lost 4 bases and 0 bases, there was a span of 16 bases. CDR1 is SGHDN and CDR2 is FVKESK in the germline V gene. The length of the CDR3 is 17 residues. This chain's CDR3 is CASSPPGRPSSYNEQFF. The CDR3 DNA is TGTGCCAGCAGCCCCCCGGGACGCCCGAGCTCCTACAATGAGCAGTTCTTC.

This clonotype showed up just a few times. This chain links TRBV5-6 with TRBJ2-7, with D possibly called TRBD1 or TRBD2 (5 bases each). Germline V CDR1 and CDR2: SGHDT, YYEEEE. Trimming shortened V by 0 bases and J by 3 bases, and 10 bases separated the two germline ends. The CDR3 spans 14 residues. This chain's CDR3 is CASSLGGTYYEQYF. The CDR3 bases are TGTGCCAGCAGCTTGGGGGGGACGTACTACGAGCAGTACTTC.

This clonotype showed up just a few times. The CDR3 loop is CASSLSVSGQGKTDTQYF. In DNA, the CDR3 is TGCGCCAGCAGCTTGTCAGTATCTGGGCAGGGAAAGACAGATACGCAGTATTTT. The chain uses TRBV5-1 and TRBJ2-3; D might be TRBD1 (5 bases). Trimming shortened V by 1 base and J by 3 bases, and 21 bases separated the two germline ends. This CDR3 spans 18 amino acids. Germline V gene lookup returns CDR1 SGHRS and CDR2 YFSETQ.

V gene TRBV15 combines with J gene TRBJ2-2; 8 nucleotides match TRBD1. The CDR3 has 14 residues. V shed 8 bases, J shed 5 bases, and the junction held 7 bases outside the gene matches. Germline assignment: CDR1 LNHNV and CDR2 YYDKDF (reference sequence). The CDR3 spells CATGKTGATGELFF. The CDR3 DNA is TGTGCCACCGGCAAGACAGGGGCAACCGGGGAGCTGTTTTTT.

The chain links TRBV7-2 to TRBJ1-6; D remains ambiguous. The CDR3 extends over 14 amino acids. The V gene's germline CDR1 is SGHTA and CDR2 FQGNSA. Deletions cut 1 base from V and 7 bases from J, with 8 bases between. The CDR3 bases are TGTGCCAGCAGCTTAGACTGGACGAATTCACCCCTCCACTTT. It is translated as CASSLDWTNSPLHF.

The chain combines TRBV29-1 with TRBJ2-7, with a possible D match to TRBD2 (6 bases). V was cut by 0 bases and J by 4 bases, with 7 bases left in between. The CDR3 consists of 12 residues. CDR1 SQVTM and CDR2 ANQGSEA come from the germline V gene. CDR3 in amino acids: CSVEEGGYEQYF. CDR3 nucleotide sequence: TGCAGCGTTGAAGAAGGAGGGTACGAGCAGTACTTC.

This clonotype was recorded many times. The V call is TRBV3-1, the J call TRBJ2-7; TRBD1 matches 11 bases. CDR1 and CDR2 (germline): LGHDT, YNNKEL (reference sequence). CDR3 length: 15 residues. V gave up 3 bases and J gave up 2 bases; unmatched junction bases: 3. The CDR3 sequence is CASSHPGQGAYEQYF. CDR3 coding DNA: TGTGCCAGCAGCCACCCGGGACAGGGGGCCTACGAGCAGTACTTC.

The V call is TRBV11-3, the J call TRBJ2-5; the D gene is possibly TRBD2 (5 bases). Germline V gene lookup returns CDR1 SGHNT and CDR2 YENEEA. This CDR3 spans 14 amino acids. Trimming shortened V by 5 bases and J by 5 bases, and 15 bases separated the two germline ends. CDR3 sequence reads: CASSPPQRWETQYF. DNA for the CDR3: TGTGCCAGCAGCCCCCCCCAGCGGTGGGAGACCCAGTACTTC.

The V and J genes are TRBV7-6 and TRBJ2-5, with a weak D call TRBD2 (7 bases). CDR1 is SGHVS, CDR2 FNYEAQ, per germline. The CDR3 contains 16 residues. V lost 3 bases and J lost 2, with 16 bases in between. CDR3 sequence: CASSFGWGRGQETQYF. The CDR3 coding sequence is TGTGCCAGCAGCTTTGGTTGGGGGCGGGGGCAAGAGACCCAGTACTTC. Based on the CDR3 plus reference TRBV7-6 and TRBJ2-5, the full variable domain is GAGVSQSPRYKVTKRGQDVALRCDPISGHVSLYWYRQALGQGPEFLTYFNYEAQQDKSGLPNDRFSAERPEGSISTLTIQRTEQRDSAMYRCASSFGWGRGQETQYFGPGTRLLVL.

The V and J genes are TRBV24-1 and TRBJ2-7; D remains unclear. With 1 base removed from V and 6 bases from J, the gap between germline ends came to 3 bases. The CDR3 covers 11 residues. CDR1 is KGHDR and CDR2 is SFDVKD in the germline V gene. The CDR3 protein is CATSDLGEQYF. The CDR3, as DNA: TGTGCCACCAGTGATTTAGGCGAGCAGTACTTC.

In this sample, this clonotype turned up a few times. V is TRBV4-1 and J is TRBJ1-5; TRBD1 agrees at 7 bases. After removal of 3 bases from V and 6 bases from J, the junction contained 5 bases not matched to a gene. CDR1 and CDR2 (germline): MGHRA, YSYEKL. The CDR3 loop spans 14 amino acids. The CDR3 DNA sequence: TGCGCCAGCAGCCAGGACAGGATAGGTCAGCCCCAGCATTTT. Its translation: CASSQDRIGQPQHF.

As regards this clonotype: An end of the junction differs from the germline gene, which may be a read error. The rearrangement links TRBV4-1 to TRBJ1-1; D gene uncertain. CDR1 and CDR2 from the germline V gene are MGHRA and YSYEKL. CDR3 length: 15 residues. The DNA of the CDR3 is TGCGACAGCAGCCAAGATGGGGAGGGCAAGGGTGAAGCTTTCTTT. Its protein is CDSSQDGEGKGEAFF.